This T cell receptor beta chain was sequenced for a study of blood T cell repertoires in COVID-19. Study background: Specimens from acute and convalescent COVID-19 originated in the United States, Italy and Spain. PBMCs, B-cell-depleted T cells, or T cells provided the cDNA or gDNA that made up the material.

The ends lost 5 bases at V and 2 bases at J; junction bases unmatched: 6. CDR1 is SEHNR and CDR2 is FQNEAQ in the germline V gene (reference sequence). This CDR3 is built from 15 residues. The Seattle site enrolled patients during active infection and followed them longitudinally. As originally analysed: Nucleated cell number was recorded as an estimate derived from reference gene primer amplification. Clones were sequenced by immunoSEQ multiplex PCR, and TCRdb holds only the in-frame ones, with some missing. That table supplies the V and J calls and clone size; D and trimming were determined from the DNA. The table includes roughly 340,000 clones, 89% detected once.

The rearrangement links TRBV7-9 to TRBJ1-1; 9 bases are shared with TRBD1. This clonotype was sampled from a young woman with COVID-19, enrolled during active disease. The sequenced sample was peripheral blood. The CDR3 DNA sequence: TGTGCCAGCAGCCAGGGACAGGGAGGAAACACTGAAGCTTTCTTT. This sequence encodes CASSQGQGGNTEAFF.